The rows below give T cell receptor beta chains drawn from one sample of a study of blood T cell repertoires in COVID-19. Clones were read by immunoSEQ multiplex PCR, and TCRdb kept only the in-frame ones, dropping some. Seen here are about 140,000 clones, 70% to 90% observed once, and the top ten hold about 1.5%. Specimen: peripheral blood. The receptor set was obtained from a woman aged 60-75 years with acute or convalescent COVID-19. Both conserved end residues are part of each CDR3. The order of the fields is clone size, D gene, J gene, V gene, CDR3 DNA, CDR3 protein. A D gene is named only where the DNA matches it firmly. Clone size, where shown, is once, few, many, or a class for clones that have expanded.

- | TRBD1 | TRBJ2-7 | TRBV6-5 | TGTGCCAGCAGCTTACAGGGGCGGTACGAGCAGTACTTC | CASSLQGRYEQYF
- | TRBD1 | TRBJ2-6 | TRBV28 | TGTGCCACGAAGACAGGGGACGCCTCTGGGGCCAACGTCCTGACTTTC | CATKTGDASGANVLTF
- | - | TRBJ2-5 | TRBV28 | TGTGCCAGCAACCCGGGGGGGACAGGGCTAGAGACCCAGTACTTC | CASNPGGTGLETQYF
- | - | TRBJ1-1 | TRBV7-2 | TGTGCCAGCAGCTTAGACAGTCAGAACACTGAAGCTTTCTTT | CASSLDSQNTEAFF
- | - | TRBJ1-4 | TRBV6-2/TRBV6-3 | TGTGCCAGCAGTTCCACACACGAAAAACTGTTTTTT | CASSSTHEKLFF
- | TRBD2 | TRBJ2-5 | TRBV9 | TGTGCCAGCAGCGTAGTGGGTAGCGGGGCTCAAGAGACCCAGTACTTC | CASSVVGSGAQETQYF
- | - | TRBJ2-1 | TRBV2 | TGTGCCAGCAGTCGGGAGGGGGCGGAATACAATGAGCAGTTCTTC | CASSREGAEYNEQFF
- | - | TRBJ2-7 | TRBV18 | TGTGCCAGTTCAGGACAGACCGGCTACGAGCAGTACTTC | CASSGQTGYEQYF
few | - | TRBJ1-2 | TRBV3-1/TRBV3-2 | TGTGCCAGCAGCCAAGGACAACCCTATGGCTACACCTTC | CASSQGQPYGYTF
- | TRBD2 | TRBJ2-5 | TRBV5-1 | TGCGCCAGCAGCCTAGCGGGGGGGAAAGAGACCCAGTACTTC | CASSLAGGKETQYF
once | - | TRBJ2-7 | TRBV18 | TGTGCCAGCTCATCCGAGGGGGGGCTAGGGTCCTACGAGCAGTACTTC | CASSSEGGLGSYEQYF
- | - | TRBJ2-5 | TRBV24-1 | TGTGCCACCAGTGACGCCGGGACTCAAGAGACCCAGTACTTC | CATSDAGTQETQYF
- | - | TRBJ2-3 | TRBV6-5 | TGTGCCAGCAGTCCTAAAGGAGGGGGCACAGATACGCAGTATTTT | CASSPKGGGTDTQYF
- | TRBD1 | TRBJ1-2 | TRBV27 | TGTGCCAGCAGTTTATCAGGGGGCCTCCTAGCTAACTATGGCTACACCTTC | CASSLSGGLLANYGYTF
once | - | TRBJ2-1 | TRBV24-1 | TGTGCCACCCCGCGCGGGGAACGCTCCTACAATGAGCAGTTCTTC | CATPRGERSYNEQFF
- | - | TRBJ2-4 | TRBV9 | TGTGCCAGCAGCGTAGACTCGTCTGGGGCAAACATTCAGTACTTC | CASSVDSSGANIQYF
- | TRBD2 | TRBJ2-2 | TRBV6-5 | TGTGCCAGCAGTTACTTTGGGGGGGGAACCGGGGAGCTGTTTTTT | CASSYFGGGTGELFF
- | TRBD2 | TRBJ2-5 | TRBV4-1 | TGCGCCAGCAGCCAACTCGGGACTAATATCCAAGAGACCCAGTACTTC | CASSQLGTNIQETQYF
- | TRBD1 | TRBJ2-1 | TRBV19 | TGTGCCAGTAGCCGGACAGGGACCAACAGCGGAGAGCAGTTCTTC | CASSRTGTNSGEQFF
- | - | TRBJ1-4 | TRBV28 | TGTGCCAGCAGTTTATTTCGGGGGAATGAAAAACTGTTTTTT | CASSLFRGNEKLFF
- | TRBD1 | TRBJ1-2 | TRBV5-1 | TGCGCCAGCAGCTTCGGGACAGGGACTAACTATGGCTACACCTTC | CASSFGTGTNYGYTF
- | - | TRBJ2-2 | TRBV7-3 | TGTGCCAGCAGCCCCCCCGGGAAAGAGAACACCGGGGAGCTGTTTTTT | CASSPPGKENTGELFF
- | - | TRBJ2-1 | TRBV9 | TGTGCCAGCAGCGTAGCTTCGGTGAATGAGCAGTTCTTC | CASSVASVNEQFF
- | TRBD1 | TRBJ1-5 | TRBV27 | TGTGCCAGCAGCATAGGACAGGACGGGCAGCCCCAGCATTTT | CASSIGQDGQPQHF
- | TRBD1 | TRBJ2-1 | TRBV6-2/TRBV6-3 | TGTGCCAGCAGCTCCGGGACAGGGCATGTCGATGAGCAGTTCTTC | CASSSGTGHVDEQFF
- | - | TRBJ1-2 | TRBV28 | TGTGCCAGCAGTTTAAACAGCTATGGCTACACCTTC | CASSLNSYGYTF
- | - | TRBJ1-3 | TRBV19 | TGTGCCAGTAGGCCAGGCATCTCTGGAAACACCATATATTTT | CASRPGISGNTIYF
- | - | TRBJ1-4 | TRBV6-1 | TGTGCCAGCAGAGAAGAGGGAGTCGCTTATGAAAAACTGTTTTTT | CASREEGVAYEKLFF
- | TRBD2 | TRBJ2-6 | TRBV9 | TGTGCCAGCAGCGTCCGACTAGCGGGGGGGCCAAGGGCCAACGTCCTGACTTTC | CASSVRLAGGPRANVLTF
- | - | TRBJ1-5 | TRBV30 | TGTGCCTGGAGTGGCGCTCTGGGGGGTCAGCCCCAGCATTTT | CAWSGALGGQPQHF
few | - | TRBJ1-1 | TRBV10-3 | TGTGCCATCAGTGAGTCTCGGACAGCTTTGAACACTGAAGCTTTCTTT | CAISESRTALNTEAFF
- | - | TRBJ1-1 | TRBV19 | TGTGCCAGTAGTATAGGGGTAAGCGGCACTGAAGCTTTCTTT | CASSIGVSGTEAFF
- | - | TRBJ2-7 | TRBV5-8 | TGTGCCAGCAGCTTACAGTACGAGCAGTACTTC | CASSLQYEQYF
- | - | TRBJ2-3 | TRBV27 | TGTGCCAGCAGTTTCGCGCAGGGTGCAGATACGCAGTATTTT | CASSFAQGADTQYF
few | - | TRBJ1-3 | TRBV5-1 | TGCGCCAGCAGCTCTTCTGCGTTCTCTGGAAACACCATATATTTT | CASSSSAFSGNTIYF
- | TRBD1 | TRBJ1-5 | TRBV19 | TGTGCCAGTAGTCCACGACAGGGGGCCGGGGGCAATCAGCCCCAGCATTTT | CASSPRQGAGGNQPQHF
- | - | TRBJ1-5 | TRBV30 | TGTGCCTGGAGTTTGGGACACAATCAGCCCCAGCATTTT | CAWSLGHNQPQHF
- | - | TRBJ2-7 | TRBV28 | TGTGCCAGCACCCAGGGGCGGGCGAAGCAGTACTTC | CASTQGRAKQYF
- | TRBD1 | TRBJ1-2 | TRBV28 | TGTGCCAGCAGTCCCACCTTCAGACAGGGCCATAACTATGGCTACACCTTC | CASSPTFRQGHNYGYTF
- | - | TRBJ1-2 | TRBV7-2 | TGTGCCAGCAGCTTAGAAAAAACAGGGCTCAACTATGGCTACACCTTC | CASSLEKTGLNYGYTF
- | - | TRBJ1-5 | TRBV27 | TGTGCCAGCAGTTTATCGAGCGGGCCACCTCGCCAGCCCCAGCATTTT | CASSLSSGPPRQPQHF
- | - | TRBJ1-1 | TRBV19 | TGTGCCAGTAGTATAGTAGGAGGGAACGCTGAAGCTTTCTTT | CASSIVGGNAEAFF
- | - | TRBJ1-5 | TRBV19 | TGTGCCAGTAGGGGGCATAGTGGAGGGGACGATCAGCCCCAGCATTTT | CASRGHSGGDDQPQHF
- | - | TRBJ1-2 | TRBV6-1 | TGTGCCAGCAGTGAAGTTAGAGACAGCCTTGGCGGTGGCTACACCTTC | CASSEVRDSLGGGYTF
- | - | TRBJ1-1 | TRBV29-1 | TGCAGCGTTGAAGCCTCTATGAACACTGAAGCTTTCTTT | CSVEASMNTEAFF
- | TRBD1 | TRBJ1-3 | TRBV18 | TGTGCCAGCTCGTCCTCCCAAGGGACAGGGGCTGGAAACACCATATATTTT | CASSSSQGTGAGNTIYF
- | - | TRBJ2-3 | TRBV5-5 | TGTGCCAGCAGCTTGGGGGCTAGCGTTCGAACAGATACGCAGTATTTT | CASSLGASVRTDTQYF
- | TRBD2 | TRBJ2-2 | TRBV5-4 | TGTGCCAGCAGCACCATAGCGGGGGCGAACACCGGGGAGCTGTTTTTT | CASSTIAGANTGELFF
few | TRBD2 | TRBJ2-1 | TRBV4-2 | TGTGCCAGCAGCCCCAAGACTAGCGGGGCCCGAGTCTTC | CASSPKTSGARVF
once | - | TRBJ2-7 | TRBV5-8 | TGTGCCAGCAGCTTGGGATTCTGGACAGCCTCCTACGAGCAGTACTTC | CASSLGFWTASYEQYF
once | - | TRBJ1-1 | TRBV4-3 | TGCGCCAGCAGCCAAGGGAATAGGGGGTGGACTGAAGCTTTCTTT | CASSQGNRGWTEAFF
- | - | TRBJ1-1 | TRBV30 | TGTGCCTGGAGTCGACAGATAGAAGACGCAAAAGCTTTCTTT | CAWSRQIEDAKAFF
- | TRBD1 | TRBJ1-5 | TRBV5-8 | TGTGCCAGCAGCTTTCAGGGGGCGAGCAATCAGCCCCAGCATTTT | CASSFQGASNQPQHF